The clone carrying this T cell receptor beta chain was counted a single time. What it binds is unknown. Produced via immunoSEQ multiplex PCR; TCRdb's table is partial and in-frame only. The sample has 100,000 to 120,000 clones, 89% seen once. This sample stems from a study of cytomegalovirus exposure and HLA in healthy donors. Study observations and caveats: Overall, approximately 180 TCR beta chains were annotated as cytomegalovirus-associated.

This TCR was sampled from a woman younger than 30 in good health and CMV-seronegative. Sequenced material: PBMCs.

CDR3 bases: TGTGCCAGCAGCTCGAGGGGGACAAGAATCCACGAGCAGTACTTC. This sequence encodes CASSSRGTRIHEQYF. The V gene is TRBV6-6, the J gene TRBJ2-7; D perhaps matches TRBD1 (6 bases). From germline, CDR1 is MNHNY and CDR2 SVGAGI (reference sequence). The CDR3 loop spans 15 amino acids. The V and J ends lost 6 bases and 5 bases respectively, with 20 bases between them.